This TCR beta chain originates from a study of regulatory T cells in long-lasting Graves disease. The overall study: Graves' patients, newly diagnosed, had taken antithyroid drugs under 3 months.

Arm-PCR of CDR3 regions with iRepertoire HTBI primers generated TCR beta libraries. One entry per CDR3 protein, called by TCRdb with MiXCR from the multiplex PCR reads. The table shows hundreds of thousands of distinct CDR3 sequences, with under 20% occurring only once. The germline gives CDR1 DFQATT, CDR2 SNEGSKA (reference sequence). The CDR3 extends over 14 amino acids. Trimming left V 5 bases short and J 6 bases short, with 19 bases between. Time point in this sample: newly diagnosed GD, antithyroid drugs for less than 3 months. Isolated PBMC RNA provided the starting material for the TCR library. The data were also submitted as part of a second study, on T cells in Graves' hyperthyroidism and ophthalmopathy. From that report: Hyperthyroidism of Graves' type that showed no ophthalmopathy progression within 18 months was stable. Aged 18 to 65, the patients had hyperthyroidism that was newly diagnosed and had lasted under 2 months. Ophthalmopathy was model-predicted a median roughly 6.2 months pre-onset.

This specimen was peripheral blood mononuclear cells (PBMCs), taken at new diagnosis, from a patient treated with antithyroid drugs. This TCR was sampled from a woman in her thirties with Graves disease. V gene TRBV20-1 combines with J gene TRBJ1-2, with D perhaps matching TRBD1 (5 bases). The CDR3 DNA follows: TGCAGTGCTGGAACTCCCGGGACCTTGGATGGCTACACCTTC. This translates into CSAGTPGTLDGYTF.